The clone carrying this T cell receptor beta chain has a count of ten or more. As yet, its antigen is unknown. Per germline, CDR1 SGHVS and CDR2 FNYEAQ. V gave up 5 bases and J gave up 5 bases, with 13 bases separating them. This CDR3 spans 13 amino acids. Using RNA template, CDR3s of TCR alpha and beta were amplified with iRepertoire arm-PCR. TCRdb independently ran MiXCR on the multiplex PCR reads; one entry per CDR3 protein. Of 170,000 or so distinct CDR3 sequences listed, about 46% are singletons. The data belong to a study of glioma-infiltrating T cells. Study conclusions and caveats: Gliomas, especially low-grade, showed above-expected tissue-blood divergence; non-neoplastic patients showed below. Only very few CDR3 sequences appeared in both tissue and blood.

The sample was glioma tissue, nonneoplastic brain tissue, or PBMCs (not recorded which). The chain has TRBV7-6 and TRBJ2-7, with D unresolved. The source is a human donor with low-grade glioma or glioblastoma, undergoing nonglioma brain surgery, or in good health (not recorded which). CDR3 loop: CASSPTSFDEQYF. The CDR3 DNA sequence: TGTGCCAGCAGCCCGACAAGTTTCGACGAGCAGTACTTC.